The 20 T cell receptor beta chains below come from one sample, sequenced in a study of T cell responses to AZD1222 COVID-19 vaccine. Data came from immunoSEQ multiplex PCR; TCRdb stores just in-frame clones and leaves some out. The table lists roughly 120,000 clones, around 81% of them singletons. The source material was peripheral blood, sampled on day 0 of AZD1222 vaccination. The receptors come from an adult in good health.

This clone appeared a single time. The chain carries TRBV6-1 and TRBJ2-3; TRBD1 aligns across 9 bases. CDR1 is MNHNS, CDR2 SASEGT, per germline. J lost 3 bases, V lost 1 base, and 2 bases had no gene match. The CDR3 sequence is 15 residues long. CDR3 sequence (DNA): TGTGCCAGCAGTGAAGGGACAGGGGAAACAGATACGCAGTATTTT. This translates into CASSEGTGETDTQYF.

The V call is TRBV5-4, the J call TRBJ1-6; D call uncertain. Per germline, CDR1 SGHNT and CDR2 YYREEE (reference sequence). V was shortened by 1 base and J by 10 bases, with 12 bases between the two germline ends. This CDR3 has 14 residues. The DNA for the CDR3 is TGTGCCAGCAGCTTGACAACTTTCCGGTCACCCCTCCACTTT. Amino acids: CASSLTTFRSPLHF. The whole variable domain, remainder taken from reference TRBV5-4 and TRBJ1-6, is ETGVTQSPTHLIKTRGQQVTLRCSSQSGHNTVSWYQQALGQGPQFIFQYYREEENGRGNFPPRFSGLQFPNYSSELNVNALELDDSALYLCASSLTTFRSPLHFGNGTRLTVT.

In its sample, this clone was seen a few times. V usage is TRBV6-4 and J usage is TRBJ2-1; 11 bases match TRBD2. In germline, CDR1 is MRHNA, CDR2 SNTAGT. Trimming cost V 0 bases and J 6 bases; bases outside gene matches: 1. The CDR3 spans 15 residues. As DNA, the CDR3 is TGTGCCAGCAGTGACTCTAGCGGGGGGGCCAATGAGCAGTTCTTC. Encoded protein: CASSDSSGGANEQFF.

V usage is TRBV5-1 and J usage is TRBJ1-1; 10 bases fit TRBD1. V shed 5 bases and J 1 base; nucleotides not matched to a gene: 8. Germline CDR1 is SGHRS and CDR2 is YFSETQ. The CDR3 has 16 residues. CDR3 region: CASRQTGGRGNTEAFF. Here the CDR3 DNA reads TGCGCCAGCAGACAGACAGGGGGCCGAGGGAACACTGAAGCTTTCTTT.

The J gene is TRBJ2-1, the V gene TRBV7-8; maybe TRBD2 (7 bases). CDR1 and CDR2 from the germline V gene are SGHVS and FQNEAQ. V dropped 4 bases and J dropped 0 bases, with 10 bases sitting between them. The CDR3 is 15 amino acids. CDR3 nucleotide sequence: TGTGCCAGCAGCTACGGGGGGCACTCCTACAATGAGCAGTTCTTC. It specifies CASSYGGHSYNEQFF. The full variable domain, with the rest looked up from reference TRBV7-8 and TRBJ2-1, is GAGVSQSPRYKVAKRGQDVALRCDPISGHVSLFWYQQALGQGPEFLTYFQNEAQLDKSGLPSDRFFAERPEGSVSTLKIQRTQQEDSAVYLCASSYGGHSYNEQFFGPGTRLTVL.

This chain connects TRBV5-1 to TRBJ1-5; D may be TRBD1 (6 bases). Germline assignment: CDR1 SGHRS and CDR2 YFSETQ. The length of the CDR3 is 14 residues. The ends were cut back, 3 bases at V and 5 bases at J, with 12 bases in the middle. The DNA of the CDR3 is TGCGCCAGCAGCTCGGATAACAGGGATCAGCCCCAGCATTTT. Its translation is CASSSDNRDQPQHF.

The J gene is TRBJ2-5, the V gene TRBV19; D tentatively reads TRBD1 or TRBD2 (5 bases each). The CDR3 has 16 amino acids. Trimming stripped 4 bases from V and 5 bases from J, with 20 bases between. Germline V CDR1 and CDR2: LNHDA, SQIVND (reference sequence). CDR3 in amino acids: CASSTPGTGRGETQYF. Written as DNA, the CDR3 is TGTGCCAGTAGTACCCCGGGGACGGGAAGGGGCGAGACCCAGTACTTC. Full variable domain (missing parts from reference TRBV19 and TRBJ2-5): DGGITQSPKYLFRKEGQNVTLSCEQNLNHDAMYWYRQDPGQGLRLIYYSQIVNDFQKGDIAEGYSVSREKKESFPLTVTSAQKNPTAFYLCASSTPGTGRGETQYFGPGTRLLVL.

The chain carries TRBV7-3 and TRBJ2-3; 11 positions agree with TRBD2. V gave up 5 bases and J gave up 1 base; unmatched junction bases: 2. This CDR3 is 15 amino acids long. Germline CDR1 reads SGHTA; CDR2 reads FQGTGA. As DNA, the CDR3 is TGTGCCAGCAGCCTAGCGGGGGGCCGCACAGATACGCAGTATTTT. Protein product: CASSLAGGRTDTQYF.

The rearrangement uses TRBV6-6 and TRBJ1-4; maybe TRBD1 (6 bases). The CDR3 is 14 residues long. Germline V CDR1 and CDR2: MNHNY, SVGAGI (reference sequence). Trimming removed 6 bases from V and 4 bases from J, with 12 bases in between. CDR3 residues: CASRSDSYNEKLFF. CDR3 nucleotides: TGTGCCAGCAGATCGGACAGCTATAATGAAAAACTGTTTTTT.

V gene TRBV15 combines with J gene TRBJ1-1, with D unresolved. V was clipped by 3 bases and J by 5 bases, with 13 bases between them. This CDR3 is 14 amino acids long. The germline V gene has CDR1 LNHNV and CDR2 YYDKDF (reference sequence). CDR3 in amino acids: CATSSQTGGTEAFF. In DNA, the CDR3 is TGTGCCACCAGCAGCCAGACGGGCGGGACTGAAGCTTTCTTT.

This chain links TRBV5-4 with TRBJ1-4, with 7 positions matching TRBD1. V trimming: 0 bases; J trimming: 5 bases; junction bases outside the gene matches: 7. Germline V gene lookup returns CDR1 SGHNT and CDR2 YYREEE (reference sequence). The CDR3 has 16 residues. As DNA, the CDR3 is TGTGCCAGCAGCTTGGGACAGGGCGGAGGGAATGAAAAACTGTTTTTT. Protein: CASSLGQGGGNEKLFF.

The CDR3 coding sequence is TGTGCCAGCAGTGAATCAGGAAGGAGTAATGAAAAACTGTTTTTT. Translation: CASSESGRSNEKLFF. The J gene is TRBJ1-4, the V gene TRBV6-1; D is unresolved. CDR1 and CDR2 (germline): MNHNS, SASEGT. V was pared by 2 bases and J by 4 bases, with 11 bases between. This CDR3 has 15 residues.

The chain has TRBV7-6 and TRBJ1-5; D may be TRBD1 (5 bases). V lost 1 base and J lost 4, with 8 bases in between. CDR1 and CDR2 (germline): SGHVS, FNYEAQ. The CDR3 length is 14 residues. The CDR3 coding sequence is TGTGCCAGCAGCTTAGGGGGGGGAAATCAGCCCCAGCATTTT. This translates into CASSLGGGNQPQHF. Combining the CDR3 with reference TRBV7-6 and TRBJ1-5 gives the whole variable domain GAGVSQSPRYKVTKRGQDVALRCDPISGHVSLYWYRQALGQGPEFLTYFNYEAQQDKSGLPNDRFSAERPEGSISTLTIQRTEQRDSAMYRCASSLGGGNQPQHFGDGTRLSIL.

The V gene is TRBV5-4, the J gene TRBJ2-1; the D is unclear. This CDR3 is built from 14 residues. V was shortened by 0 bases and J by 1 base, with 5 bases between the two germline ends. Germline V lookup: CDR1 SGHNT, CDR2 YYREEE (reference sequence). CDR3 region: CASSLGISYNEQFF. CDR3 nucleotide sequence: TGTGCCAGCAGCTTGGGCATTTCCTACAATGAGCAGTTCTTC.

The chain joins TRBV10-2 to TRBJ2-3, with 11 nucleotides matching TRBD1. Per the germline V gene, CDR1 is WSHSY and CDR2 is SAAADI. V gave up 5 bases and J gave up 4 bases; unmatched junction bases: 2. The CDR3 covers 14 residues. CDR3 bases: TGCGCCAGCAGTCCGGACAGGGGGCCAGATACGCAGTATTTT. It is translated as CASSPDRGPDTQYF.

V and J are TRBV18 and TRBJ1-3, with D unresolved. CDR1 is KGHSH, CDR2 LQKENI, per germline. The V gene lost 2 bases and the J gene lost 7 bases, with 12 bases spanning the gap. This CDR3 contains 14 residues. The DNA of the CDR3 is TGTGCCAGCTCACCAGGCAGGCCGCCCAACACCATATATTTT. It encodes CASSPGRPPNTIYF.

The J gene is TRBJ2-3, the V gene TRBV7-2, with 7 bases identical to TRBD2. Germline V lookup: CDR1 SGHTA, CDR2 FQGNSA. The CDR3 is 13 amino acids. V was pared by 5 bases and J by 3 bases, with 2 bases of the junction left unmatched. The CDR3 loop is CASSMGGTDTQYF. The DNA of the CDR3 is TGTGCCAGCAGCATGGGGGGGACAGATACGCAGTATTTT.

The CDR3 sequence: CASSLAWASKNIQYF. DNA of the CDR3: TGTGCCAGCAGCTTAGCGTGGGCATCCAAAAACATTCAGTACTTC. The V and J genes are TRBV7-2 and TRBJ2-4; D unclear. This CDR3 spans 15 amino acids. V was clipped by 0 bases and J by 2 bases, with 8 bases between them. The germline gives CDR1 SGHTA, CDR2 FQGNSA.

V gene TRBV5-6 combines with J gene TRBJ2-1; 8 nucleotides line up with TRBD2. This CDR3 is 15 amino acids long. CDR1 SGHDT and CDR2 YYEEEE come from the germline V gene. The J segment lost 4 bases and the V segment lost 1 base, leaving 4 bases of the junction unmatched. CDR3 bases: TGTGCCAGCAGCTTGTTCGGGGGGGCTTACAATGAGCAGTTCTTC. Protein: CASSLFGGAYNEQFF.

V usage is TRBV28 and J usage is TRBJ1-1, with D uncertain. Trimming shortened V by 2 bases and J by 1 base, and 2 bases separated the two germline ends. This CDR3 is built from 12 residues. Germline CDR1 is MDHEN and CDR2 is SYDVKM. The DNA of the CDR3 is TGTGCCAGCAGTTTAAGGAACACTGAAGCTTTCTTT. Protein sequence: CASSLRNTEAFF.